This T cell receptor (beta chain) was captured in a study of early T cells in non-severe SARS-CoV-2 infection. Whole-study context: Chains were not paired, and sequencing was done on bulk RNA from unsorted whole blood.

MiXCR, applied by TCRdb to the 5' RACE reads, yields one record per CDR3 protein. The sample yields roughly 36,000 distinct CDR3 sequences, under 6.5% seen once. This clonotype was counted ten times or more. No antigen is known for it. The CDR3 is 17 amino acids. Trimming stripped 1 base from V and 0 bases from J, with 13 bases between. CDR1 and CDR2 (germline): LGHNA, YSLEER. Notes on the study in general: There was a bias toward anti-spike CD8 responses in VDJdb matching, which missed private and CD4 specificities.

The sequence came from an adult who was a healthcare worker with PCR-confirmed SARS-CoV-2 infection or an uninfected control (not recorded which). V is TRBV4-3 and J is TRBJ1-3; D remains unclear. The material sequenced was whole blood. The CDR3 nucleotides read TGCGCCAGCAGCCAAGCCCCGACGGAAGACTCTGGAAACACCATATATTTT. Amino acids: CASSQAPTEDSGNTIYF.